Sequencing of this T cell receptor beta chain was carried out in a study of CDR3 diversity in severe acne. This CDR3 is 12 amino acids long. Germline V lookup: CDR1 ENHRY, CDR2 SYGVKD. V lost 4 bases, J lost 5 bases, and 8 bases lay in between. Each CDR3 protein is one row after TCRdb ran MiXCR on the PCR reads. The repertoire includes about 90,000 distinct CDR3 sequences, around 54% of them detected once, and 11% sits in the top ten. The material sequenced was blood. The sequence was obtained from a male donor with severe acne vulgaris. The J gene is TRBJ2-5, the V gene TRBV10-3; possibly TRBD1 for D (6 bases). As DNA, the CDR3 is TGTGCCATCAGTGCAGGGGAGGAGACCCAGTACTTC. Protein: CAISAGEETQYF.